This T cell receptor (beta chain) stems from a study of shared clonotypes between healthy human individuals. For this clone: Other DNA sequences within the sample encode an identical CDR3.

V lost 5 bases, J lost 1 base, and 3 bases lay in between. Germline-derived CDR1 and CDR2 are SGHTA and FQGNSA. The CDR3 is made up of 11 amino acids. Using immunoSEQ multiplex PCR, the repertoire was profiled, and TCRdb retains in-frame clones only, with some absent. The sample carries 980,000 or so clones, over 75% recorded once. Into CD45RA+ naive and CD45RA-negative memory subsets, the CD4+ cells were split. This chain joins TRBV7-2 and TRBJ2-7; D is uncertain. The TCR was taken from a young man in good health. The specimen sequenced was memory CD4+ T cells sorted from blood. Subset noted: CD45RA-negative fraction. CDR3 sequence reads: CASSLSYEQYF. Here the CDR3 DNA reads TGTGCCAGCAGCCTATCCTACGAGCAGTACTTC. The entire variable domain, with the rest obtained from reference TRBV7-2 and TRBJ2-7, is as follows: GAGVSQSPSNKVTEKGKDVELRCDPISGHTALYWYRQSLGQGLEFLIYFQGNSAPDKSGLPSDRFSAERTGGSVSTLTIQRTQQEDSAVYLCASSLSYEQYFGPGTRLTVT.